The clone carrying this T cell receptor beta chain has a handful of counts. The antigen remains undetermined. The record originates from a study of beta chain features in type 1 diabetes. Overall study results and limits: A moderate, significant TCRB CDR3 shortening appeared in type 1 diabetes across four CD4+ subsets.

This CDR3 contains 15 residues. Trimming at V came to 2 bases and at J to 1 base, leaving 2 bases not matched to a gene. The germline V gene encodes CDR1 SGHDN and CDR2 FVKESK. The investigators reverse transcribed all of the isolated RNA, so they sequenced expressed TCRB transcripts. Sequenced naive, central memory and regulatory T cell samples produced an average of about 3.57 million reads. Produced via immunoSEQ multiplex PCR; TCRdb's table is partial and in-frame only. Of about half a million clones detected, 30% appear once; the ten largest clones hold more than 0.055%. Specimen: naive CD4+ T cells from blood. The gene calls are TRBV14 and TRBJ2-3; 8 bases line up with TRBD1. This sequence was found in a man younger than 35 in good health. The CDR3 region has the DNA TGTGCCAGCAGCCAAATGACAGGGGGCACAGATACGCAGTATTTT. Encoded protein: CASSQMTGGTDTQYF.